These 30 T cell receptor beta chains were sequenced from one sample in a study of regulatory T cells in long-lasting Graves disease. With iRepertoire HTBI primers and Arm-PCR of CDR3 regions, TCR beta libraries were built. TCRdb independently ran MiXCR on the multiplex PCR reads; one entry per CDR3 protein. The sample gives 400,000 to 500,000 distinct CDR3 sequences, under 25% of which show up once; less than 9% is in the top ten. As to time point: persistent/refractory GD, antithyroid drugs over 5 years with positive TRAb. PBMCs provided the RNA from which the TCR library was made. This material consisted of peripheral blood mononuclear cells (PBMCs), taken when the disease was refractory, from a patient treated with antithyroid drugs. The receptors stem from a female donor with Graves disease.

This sequence joins TRBV2 and TRBJ2-7; 8 bases are a match to TRBD1. Germline-derived CDR1 and CDR2 are SNHLY and FYNNEI. This CDR3 has 14 residues. Trimming took 4 bases from V and 1 from J; bases not matched to a gene: 3. CDR3 nucleotides: TGTGCCAGCAGTGTACAGGGGGGATCCTACGAGCAGTACTTC. Amino acids: CASSVQGGSYEQYF.

This clonotype occurred a few times. The chain carries TRBV7-3 and TRBJ2-7; tentatively, D is TRBD2 (5 bases). This CDR3 is built from 14 residues. V dropped 7 bases and J dropped 4 bases, with 17 bases sitting between them. Germline V gene lookup returns CDR1 SGHTA and CDR2 FQGTGA. CDR3 residues: CASTLLREPYEQYF. CDR3 DNA sequence: TGTGCCAGCACCCTCCTGAGGGAGCCATACGAGCAGTACTTC.

This chain links TRBV20-1 with TRBJ1-1; D possibly corresponds to TRBD1 (5 bases). With 3 bases removed from V and 3 bases from J, the gap between germline ends came to 11 bases. Germline CDR1 reads DFQATT; CDR2 reads SNEGSKA (reference sequence). The CDR3 covers 13 residues. The CDR3 is CSARTVSDTEAFF. Written as DNA, the CDR3 is TGCAGTGCTAGGACAGTTTCGGACACTGAAGCTTTCTTT.

There are a few counts of this clonotype. The chain links TRBV11-2 to TRBJ2-7; 7 nucleotides match TRBD2. V was pared by 4 bases and J by 3 bases, with 12 bases of the junction left unmatched. The CDR3 totals 16 residues. Germline V gene data show CDR1 as SGHAT and CDR2 as FQNNGV. The CDR3 sequence is CASSSIPRGRRYEQYF. CDR3 DNA: TGTGCCAGCAGCTCAATCCCCCGCGGGAGACGCTACGAGCAGTACTTC.

This clonotype has more than one count but fewer than ten. V and J are TRBV6-5 and TRBJ2-2; TRBD2 matches at 13 bases. After removal of 2 bases from V and 2 bases from J, the junction contained 5 bases not matched to a gene. This CDR3 is built from 18 residues. Per germline, CDR1 MNHEY and CDR2 SVGAGI. In DNA, the CDR3 is TGTGCCAGCAGTTACACAAGGACTAGCGGGAGAAACACCGGGGAGCTGTTTTTT. Amino acid sequence: CASSYTRTSGRNTGELFF.

This clonotype was seen more than once but under ten times. The chain links TRBV12-3 or TRBV12-4 to TRBJ2-2, with D uncertain. V was cut by 3 bases and J by 6 bases, with 17 bases left in between. The CDR3 is made up of 16 amino acids. This CDR3 reads CASSFSHESGPGELFF. The CDR3, as DNA: TGTGCCAGCAGTTTCTCCCATGAGTCCGGGCCCGGGGAGCTGTTTTTT.

The V and J genes are TRBV27 and TRBJ1-1; TRBD1 matches 8 bases. The CDR3 runs to 15 residues. Germline V CDR1 and CDR2: MNHEY, SMNVEV (reference sequence). Trimming took 2 bases from V and 6 from J; bases not matched to a gene: 8. CDR3 loop: CASSLRTGMLSEAFF. CDR3 bases: TGTGCCAGCAGTTTAAGGACAGGGATGTTATCTGAAGCTTTCTTT.

The rearrangement joins TRBV6-1 to TRBJ2-7; no clear D. Looked up from germline, CDR1 is MNHNS and CDR2 is SASEGT. Trimming cost V 7 bases and J 2 bases, with 18 bases left between them. The CDR3 covers 15 residues. The CDR3 protein is CASNQALLGPYEQYF. DNA of the CDR3: TGTGCCAGCAACCAGGCATTGTTGGGCCCCTACGAGCAGTACTTC.

This clonotype was counted ten times or more. This sequence joins TRBV6-2 or TRBV6-3 and TRBJ2-5; possibly TRBD2 for D (5 bases). The V and J ends lost 2 bases and 2 bases respectively, with 9 bases between them. This CDR3 is built from 14 residues. Germline V gives CDR1 MNHEY, CDR2 SVGEGT. The CDR3 bases are TGTGCCAGCAGTTACGTAGGAGGTCAAGAGACCCAGTACTTC. It codes for CASSYVGGQETQYF.

There are many counts of this clonotype. The rearrangement links TRBV7-3 to TRBJ2-5; possibly TRBD1 for D (6 bases). Trimming cost V 4 bases and J 4 bases, with 10 bases left between them. This CDR3 spans 13 amino acids. Germline V lookup: CDR1 SGHTA, CDR2 FQGTGA. The CDR3: CASSSLTGETQYF. The CDR3 region has the DNA TGTGCCAGCAGCTCCCTGACAGGAGAGACCCAGTACTTC.

There are many counts of this clonotype. V and J are TRBV6-5 and TRBJ1-2, with a weak D call TRBD1 (5 bases). V was pared by 0 bases and J by 1 base, with 18 bases between. Germline V gives CDR1 MNHEY, CDR2 SVGAGI. This CDR3 spans 18 amino acids. The CDR3 here is CASSYSWGRIGINYGYTF. The CDR3 DNA reads as TGTGCCAGCAGTTACTCTTGGGGCAGGATAGGGATTAACTATGGCTACACCTTC.

The chain carries TRBV7-9 and TRBJ2-3, with unresolved D. Trimming left V 2 bases short and J 6 bases short, with 12 bases between. The CDR3 loop spans 14 amino acids. Looked up from germline, CDR1 is SEHNR and CDR2 is FQNEAQ (reference sequence). CDR3 nucleotides: TGTGCCAGCAGCTTAACTACCCACGGCGATACGCAGTATTTT. This translates into CASSLTTHGDTQYF.

The chain combines TRBV13 with TRBJ2-7; possible D gene TRBD1, 5 bases. The CDR3 is made up of 14 amino acids. CDR1 and CDR2 (germline): PRHDT, FYEKMQ (reference sequence). The germline V and J ends were trimmed by 5 bases and 6 bases, with 17 bases remaining between them. This CDR3 is CASSPSQGTGEQYF. CDR3 nucleotides: TGTGCCAGCAGCCCAAGCCAGGGTACCGGCGAGCAGTACTTC. The full variable domain, its missing parts supplied by reference TRBV13 and TRBJ2-7, is AAGVIQSPRHLIKEKRETATLKCYPIPRHDTVYWYQQGPGQDPQFLISFYEKMQSDKGSIPDRFSAQQFSDYHSELNMSSLELGDSALYFCASSPSQGTGEQYFGPGTRLTVT.

This clonotype was picked up a small number of times. The chain combines TRBV7-9 with TRBJ1-4; D gene uncertain. The V end lost 4 bases, the J end lost 8 bases, and 17 bases lay between the germline ends. The germline gives CDR1 SEHNR, CDR2 FQNEAQ (reference sequence). The CDR3 loop spans 15 amino acids. CDR3 nucleotides: TGTGCCAGCAGCTACTCCCGGGTCGTAGGGGAAAAACTGTTTTTT. Translating it yields CASSYSRVVGEKLFF.

This clonotype was found a few times. The junction departs from the called germline gene at one end, perhaps through a read error. The chain carries TRBV29-1 and TRBJ2-5; D tentatively reads TRBD1 or TRBD2 (5 bases each). CDR1 is SQVTM and CDR2 is ANQGSEA in the germline V gene. The CDR3 contains 14 residues. CDR3 coding DNA: TGCAGCGTTGAAGAGGACGGGGACCAAGGGACCCAGTACTTC. As protein: CSVEEDGDQGTQYF. Full variable domain (outside the CDR3, taken from reference TRBV29-1 and TRBJ2-5): SAVISQKPSRDICQRGTSLTIQCQVDSQVTMMFWYRQQPGQSLTLIATANQGSEATYESGFVIDKFPISRPNLTFSTLTVSNMSPEDSSIYLCSVEEDGDQGTQYFGPGTRLLVL.

This clonotype was counted between two and nine times. This chain connects TRBV11-3 to TRBJ2-5; D is undetermined. Germline CDR1 is SGHNT and CDR2 is YENEEA. V was trimmed by 0 bases and J by 5 bases, leaving 4 bases between them. The CDR3 runs to 12 residues. For the CDR3, the DNA is TGTGCCAGCAGCTTAGAATACGAGACCCAGTACTTC. Translated, it gives CASSLEYETQYF.

This clonotype was picked up many times. The chain couples TRBV6-1 to TRBJ1-1, with D unclear. Germline V gene sequence: CDR1 MNHNS, CDR2 SASEGT. V gave up 6 bases and J gave up 3 bases, with 11 bases separating them. The CDR3 is made up of 13 amino acids. The CDR3 here is CASRRYKDTEAFF. CDR3 DNA: TGTGCCAGCAGACGATACAAGGACACTGAAGCTTTCTTT.

The chain couples TRBV6-2 or TRBV6-3 to TRBJ2-7, with 12 positions matching TRBD1. J was trimmed by 3 bases and V by 4 bases; bases with no gene match: 4. Germline V lookup: CDR1 MNHEY, CDR2 SVGEGT. The CDR3 covers 15 residues. The CDR3 DNA reads as TGTGCCAGCAGTTTCCGGGACAGGGGGCACTACGAGCAGTACTTC. It is translated as CASSFRDRGHYEQYF.

This clonotype has at least ten counts. The chain uses TRBV11-2 and TRBJ2-5; 7 bases are shared with TRBD2. CDR1 SGHAT and CDR2 FQNNGV come from the germline V gene. The length of the CDR3 is 16 residues. With 4 bases clipped from V and 5 bases from J, the junction kept 13 bases outside the gene matches. The CDR3 bases are TGTGCCAGCAGCTCTAGGGCACTAGCGTTGTCGGAGACCCAGTACTTC. It encodes CASSSRALALSETQYF.

This clonotype appeared a few times. The genes are TRBV5-1 and TRBJ2-3; D is unclear. Germline V CDR1 and CDR2: SGHRS, YFSETQ. Trimming removed 4 bases from V and 6 bases from J, with 9 bases in between. The CDR3 spans 12 residues. CDR3 protein: CASSLPRDTQYF. CDR3 nucleotide sequence: TGCGCCAGCAGCCTGCCGAGGGATACGCAGTATTTT.

This clonotype has only a few counts. The CDR3 spells CASSPRDREETQYF. The CDR3 DNA sequence: TGTGCCAGCTCGCCCAGGGACAGGGAAGAGACCCAGTACTTC. The chain has TRBV18 and TRBJ2-5; TRBD1 matches 9 bases. Germline V gene data show CDR1 as KGHSH and CDR2 as LQKENI. The CDR3 is 14 residues long. V lost 6 bases to trimming and J lost 3 bases; unmatched junction nucleotides: 5.

V gene TRBV29-1 combines with J gene TRBJ2-7; perhaps D is TRBD1 or TRBD2 (6 bases each). V was trimmed by 1 base and J by 7 bases, leaving 11 bases between them. Germline values: CDR1 SQVTM, CDR2 ANQGSEA. The CDR3 is 12 residues long. CDR3 amino acids: CSVEVTGREQYF. In DNA, the CDR3 is TGCAGCGTTGAAGTAACAGGGAGGGAGCAGTACTTC.

In its sample, this clonotype was seen a few times. The chain carries TRBV7-9 and TRBJ1-3; 7 bases are shared with TRBD1. Germline CDR1 SEHNR, CDR2 FQNEAQ (reference sequence). The CDR3 length is 14 residues. The trim removed 6 bases at V and 2 bases at J, leaving 4 bases unmatched. The CDR3 region has the DNA TGTGCCAGCAGTTTTGACAGGGCTGGAAACACCATATATTTT. Protein sequence: CASSFDRAGNTIYF.

This sequence joins TRBV19 and TRBJ1-2; D might be TRBD1 (6 bases). V lost 7 bases and J 8 bases, leaving 20 bases between the germline ends. This CDR3 spans 14 amino acids. Germline CDR1 reads LNHDA; CDR2 reads SQIVND (reference sequence). CDR3 sequence (DNA): TGTGCCAGTACCACCGACTTTTGGGGGGGCGGCTACACCTTC. This sequence encodes CASTTDFWGGGYTF.

At least ten counts were recorded for this clonotype. This chain connects TRBV12-3 or TRBV12-4 to TRBJ2-7; D is uncertain. With 5 bases removed from V and 7 bases from J, the gap between germline ends came to 21 bases. The CDR3 loop spans 15 amino acids. DNA of the CDR3: TGTGCCAGCAGTCCCCCGACCCGGGCGGCCGGAGAGCAGTACTTC. This translates into CASSPPTRAAGEQYF.

This sequence joins TRBV20-1 and TRBJ2-7, with D perhaps TRBD1 (6 bases). Germline CDR1 and CDR2: DFQATT and SNEGSKA (reference sequence). There are 12 residues in the CDR3. Trimming removed 6 bases from V and 6 bases from J, with 15 bases in between. The CDR3 loop reads CSARQGGSEQYF. For the CDR3, the DNA is TGCAGTGCCCGGCAAGGGGGAAGCGAGCAGTACTTC.

This clonotype was counted many times. V gene TRBV28 combines with J gene TRBJ2-5, with 8 bases identical to TRBD2. Germline CDR1 is MDHEN and CDR2 is SYDVKM. CDR3 length: 13 amino acids. Trimming removed 6 bases from V and 7 bases from J; junction bases left unmatched: 7. CDR3 sequence (DNA): TGTGCCAGCAGCGGGGGGGAGATTGGGACCCAGTACTTC. It is translated as CASSGGEIGTQYF.

This clonotype has ten or more counts. The chain combines TRBV12-3 or TRBV12-4 with TRBJ2-6, with a weak D call TRBD2 (5 bases). This CDR3 is built from 17 residues. The V and J ends lost 3 bases and 1 base respectively, with 13 bases between them. In DNA form, the CDR3 reads TGTGCCAGCAGTTTCCTGGGAGCAACTTCTGGGGCCAACGTCCTGACTTTC. Encoded protein: CASSFLGATSGANVLTF.

This clonotype was detected only a few times. This rearrangement joins TRBV6-1 to TRBJ2-2; D is uncertain. Germline lookup yields CDR1 MNHNS and CDR2 SASEGT. The CDR3 consists of 10 residues. V lost 8 bases and J 7 bases, leaving 5 bases between the germline ends. Written as DNA, the CDR3 is TGTGCCAGCTTAGACGGGGAGCTGTTTTTT. It translates to CASLDGELFF.

This clonotype was seen many times. The rearrangement joins TRBV2 to TRBJ1-1; D is possibly TRBD1 (6 bases). V was pared by 3 bases and J by 3 bases, with 8 bases between. The length of the CDR3 is 13 residues. Per the germline V gene, CDR1 is SNHLY and CDR2 is FYNNEI. The CDR3 nucleotides read TGTGCCAGCAGTGACCGACAGGACACTGAAGCTTTCTTT. Translation gives CASSDRQDTEAFF. The entire variable domain, with the rest obtained from reference TRBV2 and TRBJ1-1, is as follows: EPEVTQTPSHQVTQMGQEVILRCVPISNHLYFYWYRQILGQKVEFLVSFYNNEISEKSEIFDDQFSVERPDGSNFTLKIRSTKLEDSAMYFCASSDRQDTEAFFGQGTRLTVV.